The 5 T cell receptor beta chains in this list originate from one sample, sequenced in a study of T cells in women clearing cervical HPV infection. Assay: immunoSEQ multiplex PCR; the TCRdb copy retains only in-frame clones and omits some. Listed are 40,000 to 45,000 clones; approximately 1.3% falls within the top ten. What was sequenced was blood buffy coat. These receptors were taken from a woman between 18 and 69 years old with a cervical HPV16 infection that either progressed to CIN3+ or cleared (not recorded which).

Comments on this clone: The CDR3 end lies 3 residues beyond the end of the read and is filled in from the germline J gene. The chain is built from TRBV20-1 and TRBJ2-7, with D perhaps TRBD1 (5 bases). The CDR3 is 13 amino acids. Trimming stripped 0 bases from V and 3 bases from J, with 9 bases between. The germline V gene has CDR1 DFQATT and CDR2 SNEGSKA (reference sequence). CDR3 in amino acids: CSARDRQIYEQYF. CDR3 bases read: TGCAGTGCTAGAGATCGACAGATCTACGAG.

The CDR3 here is CASTLAGGGQETQYF. CDR3 DNA, as far as it was read: TGTGCCAGCACGCTAGCCGGCGGGGGCCAAGAGACC. The rearrangement joins TRBV7-9 to TRBJ2-5; 7 nucleotides line up with TRBD2. The CDR3 end lies 3 residues beyond the end of the read and is filled in from the germline J gene. The CDR3 covers 15 residues. Germline loops: CDR1 SEHNR, CDR2 FQNEAQ (reference sequence). J gave up 1 base and V 7 bases, and 9 bases lay outside the gene matches.

As regards this clone: The read is 3 residues too short to cover the CDR3 end, so that end is filled in from the germline J gene. This chain links TRBV20-1 with TRBJ2-6; D gene uncertain. The CDR3 extends over 14 amino acids. Germline V CDR1 and CDR2: DFQATT, SNEGSKA (reference sequence). With 1 base removed from V and 4 bases from J, the gap between germline ends came to 8 bases. Here the CDR3 reads CSARVGQGANVLTF. Incomplete CDR3 DNA: TGCAGTGCTAGAGTAGGGCAAGGGGCCAACGTC.

Worth noting for this clone: The DNA ends 3 residues before the CDR3 does, and the rest of the CDR3 is filled in from the germline J gene. V and J are TRBV19 and TRBJ2-1; 9 bases agree with TRBD1. This CDR3 is 16 amino acids long. Germline CDR1 LNHDA, CDR2 SQIVND (reference sequence). V lost 6 bases to trimming and J lost 6 bases; unmatched junction nucleotides: 12. Here the CDR3 reads CASRPQGAVSLNEQFF. The CDR3 DNA, read in part, is TGTGCCAGTAGACCACAGGGGGCCGTCTCACTCAATGAG.

In regard to this clone: The read ends 3 residues early relative to the CDR3; the germline J gene fills the gap. The rearrangement joins TRBV10-1 to TRBJ2-5, with TRBD1 matching 10 bases. The germline V gene encodes CDR1 WNHNN and CDR2 SYGVQD (reference sequence). The ends lost 6 bases at V and 4 bases at J; junction bases unmatched: 11. This CDR3 has 16 residues. The CDR3 loop reads CASSAGQGGVLETQYF. CDR3 DNA, as far as it was read: TGCGCCAGCAGCGCTGGACAGGGGGGAGTTTTAGAGACC.